Below, one TCR beta chain is given with its context. Its antigen is not known. Sequenced by immunoSEQ multiplex PCR; TCRdb stores in-frame clones only, minus some. The data contain about 24,000 clones, approximately 88% of them singletons. This sample is part of a study of T cells in localized non-small cell lung cancer. General study points: Clonality of T cells reached its maximum in uninvolved adjacent lung, surpassing tumor. Within adjacent lung there appeared a median 57 of the top 100 tumor clones. Higher blood T cell density went with longer overall survival.

Germline V gives CDR1 MRHNA, CDR2 SNTAGT. The CDR3 loop spans 13 amino acids. Trimming left V 0 bases short and J 4 bases short, with 3 bases between. Sequenced material: PBMCs, taken before any cancer treatment. The chain recombines TRBV6-4 with TRBJ2-2; D call uncertain. This receptor was identified in a man aged 40 to 75 with stage II lung adenocarcinoma. The CDR3 bases are TGTGCCAGCAGTGACTCTAGCACCGGGGAGCTGTTTTTT. Protein product: CASSDSSTGELFF.